The 21 T cell receptor beta chains given below trace back to one sample, sequenced in a study of cytomegalovirus exposure and HLA in healthy donors. Researchers ran the PCR with 60 Vbeta and 13 Jbeta primers. The protocol was immunoSEQ multiplex PCR, while the TCRdb copy is restricted to in-frame clones and leaves out a portion. The table includes approximately 150,000 clones, over 75% detected once. Input material: PBMCs. The receptor source for this set is a male donor in good health and CMV-seronegative.

CDR3 residues: CASTPGQGFYGYTF. In DNA, the CDR3 is TGCGCCAGTACTCCGGGACAGGGTTTTTATGGCTACACCTTC. This chain joins TRBV5-1 and TRBJ1-2, with 9 bases that match TRBD1. J was trimmed by 5 bases and V by 8 bases; bases with no gene match: 10. In germline, CDR1 is SGHRS, CDR2 YFSETQ. This CDR3 has 14 amino acids.

This chain connects TRBV2 to TRBJ2-5, with 8 bases identical to TRBD2. Germline V CDR1 and CDR2: SNHLY, FYNNEI. CDR3 length: 13 amino acids. V was pared by 8 bases and J by 5 bases, with 7 bases of the junction left unmatched. The chain's CDR3 is CASAGTRDETQYF. The CDR3 DNA sequence: TGTGCCAGCGCCGGGACTAGAGACGAGACCCAGTACTTC. The full variable domain, completed using reference TRBV2 and TRBJ2-5, is EPEVTQTPSHQVTQMGQEVILRCVPISNHLYFYWYRQILGQKVEFLVSFYNNEISEKSEIFDDQFSVERPDGSNFTLKIRSTKLEDSAMYFCASAGTRDETQYFGPGTRLLVL.

The gene calls are TRBV2 and TRBJ1-1, with D possibly being TRBD1 (6 bases). Per germline, CDR1 SNHLY and CDR2 FYNNEI. The CDR3 loop spans 15 amino acids. The ends were cut back, 1 base at V and 4 bases at J, with 13 bases in the middle. CDR3 residues: CASSEEATGFTEAFF. In nucleotides, the CDR3 is TGTGCCAGCAGTGAAGAGGCGACAGGCTTCACTGAAGCTTTCTTT.

J is TRBJ2-1 and V is TRBV5-4, with TRBD2 identical over 11 bases. In germline, CDR1 is SGHNT, CDR2 YYREEE (reference sequence). The CDR3 contains 16 residues. With V trimmed by 4 bases and J by 5 bases, 8 bases remained unmatched. CDR3 residues: CASSILAGGKDNEQFF. Written as DNA, the CDR3 is TGTGCCAGCAGCATATTAGCGGGGGGGAAAGACAATGAGCAGTTCTTC.

The V and J genes are TRBV11-2 and TRBJ2-7; 7 positions match TRBD2. From germline, CDR1 is SGHAT and CDR2 FQNNGV. With V trimmed by 1 base and J by 5 bases, 8 bases remained unmatched. There are 15 residues in the CDR3. The CDR3 coding sequence is TGTGCCAGCAGCTTAGTGCAAGCGGGGAGGAACGAGCAGTACTTC. It is translated as CASSLVQAGRNEQYF.

The J gene is TRBJ1-5, the V gene TRBV5-5; TRBD1 agrees at 8 bases. The CDR3 covers 18 residues. Germline-derived CDR1 and CDR2 are SGHKS and YYEKEE (reference sequence). The V segment lost 0 bases and the J segment 0 bases; nucleotides outside the gene matches: 8. The CDR3 is CASSLEVRGPYSNQPQHF. CDR3 coding DNA: TGTGCCAGCAGCTTGGAGGTCAGGGGGCCCTATAGCAATCAGCCCCAGCATTTT.

The V and J genes are TRBV9 and TRBJ2-7, with 14 bases fitting TRBD2. Germline V gives CDR1 SGDLS, CDR2 YYNGEE. The V gene end was trimmed by 0 bases and the J gene end by 3 bases; junction bases not matched to a gene: 2. The length of the CDR3 is 16 residues. CDR3 residues: CASSVGLAGGHYEQYF. For the CDR3, the DNA is TGTGCCAGCAGCGTAGGACTAGCGGGGGGGCACTACGAGCAGTACTTC.

This clone appeared once. The chain's CDR3 is CASSPGGYEQYF. The CDR3 DNA follows: TGTGCCAGCAGCCCGGGGGGCTACGAGCAGTACTTC. The chain employs TRBV7-6 and TRBJ2-7; 7 bases map to TRBD2. CDR1 is SGHVS and CDR2 is FNYEAQ in the germline V gene. The junction had 1 base not matched to a gene; V was cut back by 5 bases and J by 3 bases. CDR3 length: 12 residues.

The chain links TRBV2 to TRBJ1-4; maybe TRBD1 (5 bases). Germline CDR1 reads SNHLY; CDR2 reads FYNNEI. The V end was cut by 6 bases, the J end by 8 bases, with 19 bases between. The CDR3 spans 15 residues. CDR3 loop: CASSQNGGLGEKLFF. The CDR3 DNA reads TGTGCCAGCAGCCAAAACGGGGGTTTGGGGGAAAAACTGTTTTTT.

Points on this clone: Other DNA sequences in this sample translate to the same CDR3. The chain carries TRBV11-2 and TRBJ1-2; D unresolved. This CDR3 is 14 amino acids long. The V and J ends lost 1 base and 2 bases respectively, with 8 bases between them. Germline V gene data show CDR1 as SGHAT and CDR2 as FQNNGV. For the CDR3, the DNA is TGTGCCAGCAGCTTAGGGGCGGGAAACTATGGCTACACCTTC. It specifies CASSLGAGNYGYTF. Supplemented by reference TRBV11-2 and TRBJ1-2, the full variable domain reads EAGVAQSPRYKIIEKRQSVAFWCNPISGHATLYWYQQILGQGPKLLIQFQNNGVVDDSQLPKDRFSAERLKGVDSTLKIQPAKLEDSAVYLCASSLGAGNYGYTFGSGTRLTVV.

The CDR3 DNA reads as TGTGCTAGTGTGAGGGGAGGCCTTAGCTATGGCTACACCTTC. It is translated as CASVRGGLSYGYTF. This chain joins TRBV12-5 and TRBJ1-2, with a tentative D call TRBD1 (5 bases). The CDR3 covers 14 residues. Trimming removed 7 bases from V and 4 bases from J, with 16 bases in between. The germline gives CDR1 LGHNT, CDR2 FRNRAP.

This chain joins TRBV5-1 and TRBJ1-2; D might be TRBD1 (6 bases). V was clipped by 4 bases and J by 6 bases, with 16 bases between them. From germline, CDR1 is SGHRS and CDR2 YFSETQ. The CDR3 extends over 14 amino acids. The CDR3 loop is CASSTEWDTNGYTF. The CDR3 nucleotides read TGCGCCAGCAGCACGGAGTGGGACACCAATGGCTACACCTTC.

This chain connects TRBV10-2 to TRBJ2-2, with D perhaps TRBD1 (6 bases). The CDR3 spans 14 residues. The germline V gene has CDR1 WSHSY and CDR2 SAAADI. The ends were cut back, 7 bases at V and 6 bases at J, with 15 bases in the middle. Here the CDR3 reads CASNWNRDAGELFF. The CDR3 DNA sequence: TGCGCCAGCAACTGGAACAGGGATGCCGGGGAGCTGTTTTTT.

The chain couples TRBV25-1 to TRBJ2-5; 10 bases agree with TRBD2. CDR3 length: 14 amino acids. V lost 4 bases to trimming and J lost 5 bases; unmatched junction nucleotides: 4. Per germline, CDR1 MGHDK and CDR2 SYGVNS. CDR3 amino acids: CASSGTSGTETQYF. The CDR3 DNA is TGTGCCAGCAGTGGGACTAGCGGCACGGAGACCCAGTACTTC.

This clone is judged medium-sized. The genes are TRBV4-1 and TRBJ2-7; a weak D match, TRBD2 (6 bases). The V gene's germline CDR1 is MGHRA and CDR2 YSYEKL. The V end lost 0 bases, the J end lost 3 bases, and 12 bases lay between the germline ends. The CDR3 has 15 residues. CDR3 nucleotide sequence: TGCGCCAGCAGCCAAGAGCGGGATGAAGGCTACGAGCAGTACTTC. Protein sequence: CASSQERDEGYEQYF.

This clone was seen a handful of times. The V call is TRBV7-9, the J call TRBJ1-4, with a possible D match to TRBD1 (5 bases). CDR3 length: 16 residues. V lost 3 bases, J lost 4 bases, and 15 bases lay in between. From germline, CDR1 is SEHNR and CDR2 FQNEAQ (reference sequence). The CDR3 spells CASSFPDSTFNEKLFF. CDR3 nucleotides: TGTGCCAGCAGCTTCCCCGACAGCACCTTTAATGAAAAACTGTTTTTT.

The chain links TRBV5-1 to TRBJ2-3; 9 nucleotides align to TRBD1. The CDR3 runs to 15 residues. V shed 5 bases, J shed 0 bases, and the junction held 4 bases outside the gene matches. The germline V gene has CDR1 SGHRS and CDR2 YFSETQ. CDR3 sequence reads: CASRIQGASTDTQYF. The CDR3 bases are TGCGCCAGCAGAATACAGGGGGCTAGCACAGATACGCAGTATTTT. Variable domain in full (rest from reference TRBV5-1 and TRBJ2-3): KAGVTQTPRYLIKTRGQQVTLSCSPISGHRSVSWYQQTPGQGLQFLFEYFSETQRNKGNFPGRFSGRQFSNSRSEMNVSTLELGDSALYLCASRIQGASTDTQYFGPGTRLTVL.

This clone turned up a few times. This chain uses TRBV19 with TRBJ1-1; 7 nucleotides align to TRBD1. V lost 6 bases, J lost 3 bases, and 10 bases stayed unmatched. Per the germline V gene, CDR1 is LNHDA and CDR2 is SQIVND (reference sequence). The CDR3 contains 15 residues. The CDR3 is CASSKGALLYTEAFF. CDR3 sequence (DNA): TGTGCCAGTAGCAAGGGGGCTTTGTTATACACTGAAGCTTTCTTT.

To note about this clone: This sample also contains other DNA sequences that code for the same CDR3. The rearrangement links TRBV19 to TRBJ1-5; a weak D match, TRBD1 (6 bases). The CDR3 has 14 amino acids. The germline V and J ends were trimmed by 3 bases and 2 bases, with 8 bases remaining between them. Germline CDR1 LNHDA, CDR2 SQIVND (reference sequence). CDR3 protein: CASSIYRGNQPQHF. The CDR3 nucleotides read TGTGCCAGTAGTATTTACAGGGGCAATCAGCCCCAGCATTTT.

The sample holds one count of this clone. The rearrangement joins TRBV11-2 to TRBJ2-6; 8 positions match TRBD2. There are 19 residues in the CDR3. V was pared by 1 base and J by 1 base, with 9 bases of the junction left unmatched. Germline CDR1 and CDR2: SGHAT and FQNNGV. CDR3 sequence: CASSLVVPSGGSGANVLTF. CDR3 in DNA: TGTGCCAGCAGCTTAGTTGTGCCGAGCGGGGGATCTGGGGCCAACGTCCTGACTTTC.

This clone is medium-sized in the sample. The chain is built from TRBV10-2 and TRBJ2-7, with D uncertain. The CDR3 sequence is 15 residues long. The ends were cut back, 2 bases at V and 3 bases at J, with 14 bases in the middle. CDR1 is WSHSY, CDR2 SAAADI, per germline. The CDR3 loop is CASSEGVNHYYEQYF. Written as DNA, the CDR3 is TGCGCCAGCAGTGAGGGCGTTAACCACTACTACGAGCAGTACTTC.